One sample yielded the 12 T cell receptor beta chains listed below, sequenced in a study of blood T cell repertoires in COVID-19. Generated by immunoSEQ multiplex PCR, the TCRdb table keeps only in-frame clones and is missing some. The sample consists of roughly 190,000 clones, approximately 84% of them appearing once. The sample taken for sequencing was peripheral blood. These receptors all come from a woman between 65 and 79 years old with active or convalescent COVID-19.

The chain is built from TRBV5-6 and TRBJ1-1; D not resolved. In germline, CDR1 is SGHDT, CDR2 YYEEEE. The CDR3 extends over 12 amino acids. V was clipped by 2 bases and J by 3 bases, with 5 bases between them. CDR3 sequence reads: CASSFLDTEAFF. In nucleotides, the CDR3 is TGTGCCAGCAGCTTTTTAGACACTGAAGCTTTCTTT.

This clone was recorded once. V and J are TRBV20-1 and TRBJ2-7; 8 nucleotides agree with TRBD2. The ends lost 3 bases at V and 2 bases at J; junction bases unmatched: 6. This CDR3 contains 14 residues. Germline V gives CDR1 DFQATT, CDR2 SNEGSKA (reference sequence). Here the CDR3 DNA reads TGCAGTGCTAGTACTAGCGGCCCCCCCTACGAGCAGTACTTC. Amino acids: CSASTSGPPYEQYF.

V is TRBV2 and J is TRBJ1-4; 8 positions agree with TRBD1. This CDR3 contains 14 residues. CDR1 is SNHLY, CDR2 FYNNEI, per germline. Trimming removed 3 bases from V and 12 bases from J; junction bases left unmatched: 9. As DNA, the CDR3 is TGTGCCAGCAGTGACAGGGGGCGCGGTACGGAACTGTTTTTT. Encoded protein: CASSDRGRGTELFF.

The rearrangement joins TRBV28 to TRBJ2-3; 10 nucleotides line up with TRBD1. Germline trimming cut 8 bases from V and 3 bases from J; bases unmatched to any gene: 2. The CDR3 consists of 13 residues. Per the germline V gene, CDR1 is MDHEN and CDR2 is SYDVKM. The DNA of the CDR3 is TGTGCCAGCCGGGACAGGGGAACAGATACGCAGTATTTT. Protein sequence: CASRDRGTDTQYF.

The chain employs TRBV5-1 and TRBJ1-1; no firm D call. The CDR3 extends over 14 amino acids. Trimming took off 0 bases at V and 1 base at J, with 7 bases between the two ends. The germline V gene encodes CDR1 SGHRS and CDR2 YFSETQ. CDR3 amino acids: CASSLDRANTEAFF. Here the CDR3 DNA reads TGCGCCAGCAGCTTGGACAGAGCGAACACTGAAGCTTTCTTT.

The chain couples TRBV15 to TRBJ1-1; possible D gene TRBD1, 5 bases. CDR1 and CDR2 (germline): LNHNV, YYDKDF (reference sequence). There are 14 residues in the CDR3. Between the trimmed V and J ends, which lost 3 bases and 6 bases, there was a span of 14 bases. The CDR3 here is CATSRGGGSAEAFF. The CDR3 DNA is TGTGCCACCAGCAGGGGCGGGGGTAGCGCTGAAGCTTTCTTT.

The chain uses TRBV5-6 and TRBJ2-6, with no clear D. Trimming removed 1 base from V and 4 bases from J, with 9 bases in between. Germline V CDR1 and CDR2: SGHDT, YYEEEE. The CDR3 has 15 residues. As DNA, the CDR3 is TGTGCCAGCAGCTTGATGAGATCCGGGGCCAACGTCCTGACTTTC. It translates to CASSLMRSGANVLTF.

J is TRBJ1-2 and V is TRBV14; D is ambiguous. V shed 0 bases and J shed 5 bases, with 10 bases lying between them. In germline, CDR1 is SGHDN, CDR2 FVKESK. This CDR3 region has 14 residues. This CDR3 is CASSQDSIRYGYTF. Here the CDR3 DNA reads TGTGCCAGCAGCCAAGATTCAATTCGGTATGGCTACACCTTC.

This clone was seen once. The chain combines TRBV9 with TRBJ2-1; 8 nucleotides agree with TRBD2. This CDR3 spans 17 amino acids. With 0 bases clipped from V and 1 base from J, the junction kept 6 bases outside the gene matches. Germline CDR1 is SGDLS and CDR2 is YYNGEE. CDR3 sequence: CASSVEGSGRSYNEQFF. CDR3 in DNA: TGTGCCAGCAGCGTAGAAGGAAGCGGGAGATCCTACAATGAGCAGTTCTTC.

The chain joins TRBV5-4 to TRBJ2-5, with 7 bases aligning to TRBD2. This CDR3 comprises 12 residues. J gave up 5 bases and V 10 bases, and 8 bases lay outside the gene matches. CDR1 is SGHNT, CDR2 YYREEE, per germline (reference sequence). The CDR3 coding sequence is TGTGCCGGCCGGGGGGAAGGGGAGACCCAGTACTTC. Translation gives CAGRGEGETQYF.

This clone was recorded once. V is TRBV7-2 and J is TRBJ2-6; 10 nucleotides align to TRBD1. The CDR3 covers 18 residues. The V gene's germline CDR1 is SGHTA and CDR2 FQGNSA. The V segment lost 5 bases and the J segment 2 bases; nucleotides outside the gene matches: 9. This CDR3 reads CASSQSGQGSPGANVLTF. CDR3 nucleotide sequence: TGTGCCAGCAGCCAATCGGGACAGGGGTCTCCTGGGGCCAACGTCCTGACTTTC.

V and J are TRBV5-5 and TRBJ1-5; tentative D call: TRBD1 (5 bases). Trimming took off 3 bases at V and 0 bases at J, with 10 bases between the two ends. Per the germline V gene, CDR1 is SGHKS and CDR2 is YYEKEE (reference sequence). This CDR3 is 15 amino acids long. CDR3 sequence: CASSSGLYSNQPQHF. The CDR3 region has the DNA TGTGCCAGCAGCTCGGGACTGTATAGCAATCAGCCCCAGCATTTT.